This T cell receptor beta chain was sequenced during a study of T cells expressing NK-cell markers (TCRdb year 2020). Broadly, across the study: In sorted CD3+CD56+NKG2C+, CD3+CD56+NKG2C- and CD3+CD56-NKG2C+ T-cell subsets from several donors, TCR beta-chain repertoires were profiled. Among the eight sequenced donors, seven were HCMV-seropositive and one was HCMV-seronegative. Sequencing of the libraries produced 2 x 150 bp reads on Illumina HiSeq 2000/2500, MiSeq or NextSeq. The eight sequenced donors were randomly selected healthy volunteers, three men and five women. General findings and caveats noted by the study authors: Whether the expanded NKG2C-expressing T cell clones were specific for HCMV antigens remained unclear. For several donors, the dominant CD3+CD56+NKG2C+ clonotypes were among the top 10 CD8+ clonotypes and accounted for 1.0-7.0% of CD8+ T cells. Those dominant clonotypes were again the most abundant among CD3+CD56-NKG2C+ cells in a few donors, at roughly 28.3-60.1%.

TCRdb lists the instrument as Illumina HiSeq 2000. The TCR beta cDNA libraries were made using 5'RACE template switching, a step that added both a universal primer site and unique molecular identifiers. cDNA synthesis was primed from the TCR beta constant segment and was followed by two successive PCR amplification steps. In the original analysis: MIGEC handled demultiplexing of the reads and grouping by UMI, while MiTCR was used to assemble and quantify clonotypes. To exclude erroneous sequences, any TCR cDNA sequence not supported by at least two reads was discarded. The tcR package was used for downstream repertoire analysis, and clonotypes were matched between fractions using CDR3 nucleotide sequence together with V segment. VDJmatch was used to annotate antigen specificity against VDJdb, with one amino acid substitution in CDR3 allowed. After the reads were reprocessed by TCRdb, one entry was made per CDR3 protein sequence, with no DNA. The V and J calls reflect TCRdb's pipeline rather than the authors' work. The sample has about 460,000 distinct CDR3 sequences on record. The top ten hold more than 1.4% of the sample.

A commercial ELISA kit detecting HCMV-specific IgG in serum was used to determine HCMV serostatus. Ficoll density gradient centrifugation was used to isolate peripheral blood mononuclear cells from blood. On this clonotype itself: Its antigen is not yet known.

For CDR1 and CDR2, the germline V gene lists MDHEN and SYDVKM. There are 12 amino acids in the CDR3, from cysteine to phenylalanine inclusive. DNA for this receptor is not on file. The receptor's source is a woman aged 45 to 65 in good health. Donor details come from another sample of the same person, matched by shared clones. Sequencing used blood T cells: a sorted CD56 or NKG2C T cell subset, CD4+ or CD8+ T cells, or bulk PBMC T cells (not recorded which). This chain joins TRBV28 to TRBJ1-2; TCRdb designates TRBD1, a call that cannot be tested without DNA. The CDR3 protein sequence reads: CASSRGLSGYTF.